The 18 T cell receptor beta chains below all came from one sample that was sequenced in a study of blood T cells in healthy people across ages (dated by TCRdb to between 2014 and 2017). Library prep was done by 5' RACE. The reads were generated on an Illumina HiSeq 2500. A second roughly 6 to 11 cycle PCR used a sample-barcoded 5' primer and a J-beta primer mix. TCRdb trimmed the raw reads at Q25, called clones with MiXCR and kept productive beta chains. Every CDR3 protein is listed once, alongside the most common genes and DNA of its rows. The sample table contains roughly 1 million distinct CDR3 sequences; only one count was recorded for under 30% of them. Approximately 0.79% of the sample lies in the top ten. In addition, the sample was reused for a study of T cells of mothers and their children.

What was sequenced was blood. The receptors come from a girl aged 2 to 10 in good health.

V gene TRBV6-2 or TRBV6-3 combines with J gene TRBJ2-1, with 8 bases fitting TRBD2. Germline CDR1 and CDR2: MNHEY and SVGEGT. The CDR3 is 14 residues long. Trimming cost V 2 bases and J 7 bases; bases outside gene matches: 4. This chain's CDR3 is CASSYPGGMNEQFF. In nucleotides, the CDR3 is TGTGCCAGCAGTTACCCGGGGGGGATGAATGAGCAGTTCTTC.

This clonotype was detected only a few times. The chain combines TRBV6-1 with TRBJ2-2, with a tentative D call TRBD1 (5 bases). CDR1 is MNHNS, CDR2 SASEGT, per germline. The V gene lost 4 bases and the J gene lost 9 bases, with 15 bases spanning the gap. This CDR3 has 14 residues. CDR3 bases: TGTGCCAGCAGTGTAATAGGGGTTCCCTGGGAGCTGTTTTTT. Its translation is CASSVIGVPWELFF.

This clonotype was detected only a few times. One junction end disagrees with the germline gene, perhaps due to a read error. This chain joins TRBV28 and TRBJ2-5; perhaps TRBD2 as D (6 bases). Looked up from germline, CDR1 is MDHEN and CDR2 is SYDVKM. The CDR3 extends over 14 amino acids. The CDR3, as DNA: TGTGCCAACAGTCCATCGGGGACTGTTGAGACCCAGTACTTC. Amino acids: CANSPSGTVETQYF.

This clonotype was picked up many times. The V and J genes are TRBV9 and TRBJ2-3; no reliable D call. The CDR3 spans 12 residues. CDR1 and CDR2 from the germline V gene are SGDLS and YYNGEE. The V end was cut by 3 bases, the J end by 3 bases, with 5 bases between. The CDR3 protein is CASSDLTDTQYF. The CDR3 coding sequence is TGTGCCAGCAGCGACCTTACAGATACGCAGTATTTT.

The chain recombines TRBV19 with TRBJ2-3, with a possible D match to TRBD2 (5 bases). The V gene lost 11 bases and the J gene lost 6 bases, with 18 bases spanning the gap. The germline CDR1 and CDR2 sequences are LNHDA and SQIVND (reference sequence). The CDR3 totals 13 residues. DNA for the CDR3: TGTGCCTCCCTAAGTCCCGGGATCGATACGCAGTATTTT. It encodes CASLSPGIDTQYF. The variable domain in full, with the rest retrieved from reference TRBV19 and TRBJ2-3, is DGGITQSPKYLFRKEGQNVTLSCEQNLNHDAMYWYRQDPGQGLRLIYYSQIVNDFQKGDIAEGYSVSREKKESFPLTVTSAQKNPTAFYLCASLSPGIDTQYFGPGTRLTVL.

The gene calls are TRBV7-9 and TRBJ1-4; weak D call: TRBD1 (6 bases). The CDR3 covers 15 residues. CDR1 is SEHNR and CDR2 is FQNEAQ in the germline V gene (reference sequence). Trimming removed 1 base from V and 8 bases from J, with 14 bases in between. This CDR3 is CASSLDYTGPEKLFF. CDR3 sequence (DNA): TGTGCCAGCAGCTTAGATTATACAGGGCCAGAAAAACTGTTTTTT.

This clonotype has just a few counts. CDR3 bases: TGCGCCAGCAGCCAAGGTAGTAGCCCAGATACGCAGTATTTT. It encodes CASSQGSSPDTQYF. The chain uses TRBV4-3 and TRBJ2-3; D unclear. The germline V gene encodes CDR1 LGHNA and CDR2 YSLEER. V was pared by 1 base and J by 4 bases, with 9 bases between. The CDR3 has 14 residues.

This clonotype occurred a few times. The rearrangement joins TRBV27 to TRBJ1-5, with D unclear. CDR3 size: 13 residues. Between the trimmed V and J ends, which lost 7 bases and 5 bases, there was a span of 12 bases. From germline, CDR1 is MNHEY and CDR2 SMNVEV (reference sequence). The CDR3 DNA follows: TGTGCCAGCACCCTAAGGGTAGATCAGCCCCAGCATTTT. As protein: CASTLRVDQPQHF.

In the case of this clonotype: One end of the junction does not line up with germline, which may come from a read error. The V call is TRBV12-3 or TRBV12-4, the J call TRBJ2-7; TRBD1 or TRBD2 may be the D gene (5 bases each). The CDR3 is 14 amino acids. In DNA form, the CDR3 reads TGTGCCAGCAGTTTTGAGGGGTTCCCCTACGAGCAGTACTTT. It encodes CASSFEGFPYEQYF.

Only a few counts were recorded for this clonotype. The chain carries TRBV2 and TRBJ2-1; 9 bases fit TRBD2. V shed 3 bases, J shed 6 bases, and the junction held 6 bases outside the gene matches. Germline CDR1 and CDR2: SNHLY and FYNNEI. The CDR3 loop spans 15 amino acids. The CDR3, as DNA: TGTGCCAGCAGTGAGGGTCTAGCGGGGACCAATGAGCAGTTCTTC. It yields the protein CASSEGLAGTNEQFF. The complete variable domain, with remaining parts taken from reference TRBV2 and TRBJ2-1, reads EPEVTQTPSHQVTQMGQEVILRCVPISNHLYFYWYRQILGQKVEFLVSFYNNEISEKSEIFDDQFSVERPDGSNFTLKIRSTKLEDSAMYFCASSEGLAGTNEQFFGPGTRLTVL.

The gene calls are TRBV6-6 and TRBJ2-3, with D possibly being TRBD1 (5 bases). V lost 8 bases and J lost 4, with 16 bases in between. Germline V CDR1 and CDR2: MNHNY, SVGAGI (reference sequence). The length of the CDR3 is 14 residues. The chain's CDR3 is CASCKRTTADTQYF. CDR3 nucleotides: TGTGCCAGCTGCAAACGGACAACAGCAGATACGCAGTATTTT.

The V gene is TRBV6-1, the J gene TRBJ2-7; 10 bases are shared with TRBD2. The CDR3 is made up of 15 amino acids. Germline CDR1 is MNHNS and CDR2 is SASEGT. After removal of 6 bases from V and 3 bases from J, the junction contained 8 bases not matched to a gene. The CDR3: CASSHLRTSGYEQYF. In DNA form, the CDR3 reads TGTGCCAGCAGCCATCTCCGGACTAGCGGCTACGAGCAGTACTTC.

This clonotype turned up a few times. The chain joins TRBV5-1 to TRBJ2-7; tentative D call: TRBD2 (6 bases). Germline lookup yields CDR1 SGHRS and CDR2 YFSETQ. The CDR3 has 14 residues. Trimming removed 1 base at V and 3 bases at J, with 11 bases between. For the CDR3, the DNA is TGCGCCAGCAGCTTGAGGTCCGGGGGCTACGAGCAGTACTTC. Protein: CASSLRSGGYEQYF.

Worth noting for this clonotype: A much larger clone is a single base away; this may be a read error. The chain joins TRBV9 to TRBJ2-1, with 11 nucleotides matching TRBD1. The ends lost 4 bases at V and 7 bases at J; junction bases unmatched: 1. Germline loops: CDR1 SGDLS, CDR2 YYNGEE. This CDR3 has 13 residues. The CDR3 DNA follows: TGTGCCAGCAGCCGGGACAGGGGGAATGAGCAGTTCTTC. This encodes CASSRDRGNEQFF.

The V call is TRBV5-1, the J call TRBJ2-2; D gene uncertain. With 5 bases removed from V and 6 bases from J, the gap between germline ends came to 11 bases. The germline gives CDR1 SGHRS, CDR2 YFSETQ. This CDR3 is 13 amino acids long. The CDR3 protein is CASSPELSGELFF. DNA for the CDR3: TGCGCCAGCAGTCCGGAATTATCCGGGGAGCTGTTTTTT.

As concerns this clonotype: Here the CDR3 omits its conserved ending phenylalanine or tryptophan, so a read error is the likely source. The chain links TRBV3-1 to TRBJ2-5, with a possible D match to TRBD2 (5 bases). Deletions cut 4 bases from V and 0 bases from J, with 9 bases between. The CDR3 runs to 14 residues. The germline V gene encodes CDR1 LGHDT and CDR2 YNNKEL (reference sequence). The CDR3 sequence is CASSPSADQETQYL. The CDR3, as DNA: TGTGCCAGCAGCCCTTCAGCGGACCAAGAGACCCAGTACCTC.

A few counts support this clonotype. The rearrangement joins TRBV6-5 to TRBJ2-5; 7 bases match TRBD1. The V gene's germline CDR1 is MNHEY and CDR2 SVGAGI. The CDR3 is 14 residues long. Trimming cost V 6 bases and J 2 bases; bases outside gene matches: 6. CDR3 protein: CASSQDRVQETQYF. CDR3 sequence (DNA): TGTGCCAGCAGCCAAGACAGGGTTCAAGAGACCCAGTACTTC.

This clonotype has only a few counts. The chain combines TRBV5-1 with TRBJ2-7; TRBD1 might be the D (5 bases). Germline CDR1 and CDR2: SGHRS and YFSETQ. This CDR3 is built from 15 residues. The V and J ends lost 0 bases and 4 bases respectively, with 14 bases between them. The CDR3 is CASSLDGAGIYEQYF. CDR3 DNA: TGCGCCAGCAGCTTGGATGGGGCAGGGATTTACGAGCAGTACTTC.